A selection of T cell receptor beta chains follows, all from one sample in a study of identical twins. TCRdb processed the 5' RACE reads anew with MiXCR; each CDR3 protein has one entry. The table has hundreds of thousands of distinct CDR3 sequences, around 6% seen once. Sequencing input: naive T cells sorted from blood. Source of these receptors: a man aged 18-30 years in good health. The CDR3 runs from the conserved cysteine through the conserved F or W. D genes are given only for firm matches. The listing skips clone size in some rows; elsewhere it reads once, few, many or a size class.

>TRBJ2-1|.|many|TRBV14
CASSHQLAWSSYNEQFF
TGTGCCAGCAGCCACCAGCTGGCCTGGAGCTCCTACAATGAGCAGTTCTTC
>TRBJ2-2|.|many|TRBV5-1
CASSLAVRGTGELFF
TGCGCCAGCAGCTTGGCCGTCAGGGGCACCGGGGAGCTGTTTTTT
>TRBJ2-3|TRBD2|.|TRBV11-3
CASSPPTSGSTDTQYF
TGTGCCAGCAGCCCTCCTACTAGCGGAAGCACAGATACGCAGTATTTT
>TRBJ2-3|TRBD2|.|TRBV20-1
CSLDTSGRAADTPYF
TGCAGTCTAGATACTAGCGGGAGGGCCGCAGATACGCCGTATTTT
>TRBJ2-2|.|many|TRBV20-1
CSASKENTGELFF
TGCAGTGCTAGCAAGGAGAACACCGGGGAGCTGTTTTTT
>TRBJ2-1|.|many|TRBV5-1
CASSLAQTYNEQFF
TGCGCCAGCAGCTTGGCGCAGACCTACAATGAGCAGTTCTTC
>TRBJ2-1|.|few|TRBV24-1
CATSSISYNEQFF
TGTGCCACCAGTAGTATCTCCTACAATGAGCAGTTCTTC
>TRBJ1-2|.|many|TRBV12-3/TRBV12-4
CASTSQAGDYGYTF
TGTGCCAGCACCTCTCAAGCAGGGGACTATGGCTACACCTTC
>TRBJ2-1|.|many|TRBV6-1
CASTWTGSGNEQFF
TGTGCCAGCACGTGGACGGGATCTGGCAATGAGCAGTTCTTC
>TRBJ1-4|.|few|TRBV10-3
CAIRDANPNEKLFF
TGTGCCATTAGAGACGCGAATCCTAATGAAAAACTGTTTTTT
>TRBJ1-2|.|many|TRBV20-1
CSASRGGYGYTF
TGCAGTGCTAGTAGGGGTGGCTATGGCTACACCTTC
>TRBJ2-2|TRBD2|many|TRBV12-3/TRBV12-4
CASGLAGDGGYTGELFF
TGTGCCAGTGGACTAGCGGGAGATGGGGGGTACACCGGGGAGCTGTTTTTT
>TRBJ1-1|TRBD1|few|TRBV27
CASSRYPAGGSEAFF
TGTGCCAGCAGTCGTTATCCTGCAGGGGGGTCTGAAGCTTTCTTT
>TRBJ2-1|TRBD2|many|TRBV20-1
CSAPGTSGSYNEQFF
TGCAGTGCACCCGGGACTAGCGGCTCCTACAATGAGCAGTTCTTC
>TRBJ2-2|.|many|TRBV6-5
CASSYSRTTLGPGELFF
TGTGCCAGCAGTTACTCTAGGACTACCTTGGGACCCGGGGAGCTGTTTTTT
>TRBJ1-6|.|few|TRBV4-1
CASSQVQTNSPLHF
TGCGCCAGCAGCCAAGTTCAGACGAATTCACCCCTCCACTTT
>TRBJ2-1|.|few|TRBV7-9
CASSLTGANNEQFF
TGTGCCAGCAGCTTAACGGGGGCCAACAATGAGCAGTTCTTC
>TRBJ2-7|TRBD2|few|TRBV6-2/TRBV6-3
CASIPDGRASGEQYF
TGTGCCAGCATTCCTGACGGGAGGGCAAGTGGCGAGCAGTACTTC
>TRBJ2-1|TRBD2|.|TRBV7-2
CASSSRDYAMVQFF
TGTGCCAGCAGCTCAAGGGACTACGCAATGGTGCAGTTCTTC
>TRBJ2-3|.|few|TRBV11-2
CASSSQPGYTQYF
TGTGCCAGCAGCTCCCAACCCGGATATACGCAGTATTTT
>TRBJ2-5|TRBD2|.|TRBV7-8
CASSSSTSGSETQYF
TGTGCCAGCAGCTCCTCGACTAGCGGGAGCGAGACCCAGTACTTC
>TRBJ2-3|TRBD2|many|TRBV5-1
CASSFGMPRPGLAPDTQYF
TGCGCCAGCAGCTTTGGGATGCCAAGGCCGGGACTAGCGCCAGATACGCAGTATTTT
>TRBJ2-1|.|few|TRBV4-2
CASSQDRGGQGLNEQFF
TGTGCCAGCAGCCAAGATCGCGGCGGACAAGGGCTCAATGAGCAGTTCTTC
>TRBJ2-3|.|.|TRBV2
CASRGADTDTQYF
TGTGCCTCAAGGGGGGCAGACACAGATACGCAGTATTTT
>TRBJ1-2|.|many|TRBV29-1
CGGGQDYGYTF
TGCGGCGGGGGGCAAGACTATGGCTACACCTTC
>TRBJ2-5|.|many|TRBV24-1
CATSEGPTQYF
TGTGCCACCAGTGAAGGACCGACCCAGTACTTC
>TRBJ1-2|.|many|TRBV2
CASSFTGNYGYTF
TGTGCCAGCAGTTTCACAGGGAACTATGGCTACACCTTC
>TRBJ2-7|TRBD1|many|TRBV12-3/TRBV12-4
CASSWTGDLYEQYF
TGTGCCAGCAGTTGGACAGGGGACCTCTACGAGCAGTACTTC
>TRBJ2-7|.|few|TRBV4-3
CASSQDAGFYEQYF
TGCGCCAGCAGCCAAGATGCCGGATTCTACGAGCAGTACTTC
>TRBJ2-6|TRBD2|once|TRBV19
CAGAGGAPGANVLTF
TGTGCCGGAGCGGGGGGAGCCCCCGGGGCCAACGTCCTGACTTTC
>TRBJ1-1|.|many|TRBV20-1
CSAQAGTSGTEAFF
TGCAGTGCTCAAGCCGGGACCTCGGGCACTGAAGCTTTCTTT
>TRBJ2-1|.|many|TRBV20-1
CSARGQVDEQFF
TGCAGTGCTAGAGGACAGGTCGATGAGCAGTTCTTC
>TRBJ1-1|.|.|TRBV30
CAWGHLNTEAFF
TGTGCCTGGGGACACCTGAACACTGAAGCTTTCTTT
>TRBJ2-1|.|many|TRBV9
CASSVAGRQPTYNEQFF
TGTGCCAGCAGCGTAGCTGGGAGACAGCCTACCTACAATGAGCAGTTCTTC
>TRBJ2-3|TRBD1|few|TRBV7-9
CASSDPGTGRSTDTQYF
TGTGCCAGCAGCGACCCCGGGACAGGGAGGAGCACAGATACGCAGTATTTT
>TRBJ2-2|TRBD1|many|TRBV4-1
CASSPVGQGIYPGELFF
TGCGCCAGCAGCCCCGTGGGACAGGGAATTTATCCCGGGGAGCTGTTTTTT
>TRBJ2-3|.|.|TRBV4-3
CASSQGLRQGTDTQYF
TGCGCCAGCAGCCAAGGCCTGAGACAGGGCACAGATACGCAGTATTTT
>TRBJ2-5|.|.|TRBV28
CASSLPGHEETQYF
TGTGCCAGCAGTTTGCCTGGCCACGAAGAGACCCAGTACTTC
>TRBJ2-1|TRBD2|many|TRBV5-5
CASIPGGENEQFF
TGTGCCAGCATCCCGGGGGGGGAGAATGAGCAGTTCTTC
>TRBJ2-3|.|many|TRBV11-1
CASSLARLGSKISDTQYF
TGTGCCAGCAGCTTAGCACGTCTTGGCAGCAAGATCTCCGATACGCAGTATTTT
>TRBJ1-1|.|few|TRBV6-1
CASSESRPPMTTFF
TGTGCCAGCAGTGAATCGAGGCCGCCAATGACAACTTTCTTT
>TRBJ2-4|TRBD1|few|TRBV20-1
CSAPGTEKAKNIQYF
TGCAGTGCTCCCGGGACAGAAAAAGCCAAAAACATTCAGTACTTC
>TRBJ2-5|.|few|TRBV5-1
CASSLARGGVQETQYF
TGCGCCAGCAGCTTAGCCCGCGGAGGGGTCCAAGAGACCCAGTACTTC
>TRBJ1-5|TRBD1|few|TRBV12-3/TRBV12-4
CASSFGDRLRDQPQHF
TGTGCCAGCAGTTTTGGGGACAGGCTAAGGGATCAGCCCCAGCATTTT
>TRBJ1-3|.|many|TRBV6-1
CASRTKGITSGNTIYF
TGTGCCAGCAGGACGAAGGGGATCACCTCTGGAAACACCATATATTTT